The 14 T cell receptor beta chains listed next were all sequenced from one sample in a study of technical replicates of blood from a few donors. TCRdb's table, derived via immunoSEQ multiplex PCR, lists solely in-frame clones and lacks some. This table has 14,000 or so clones, roughly 80% appearing once. The sequenced material came from PBMCs. These receptor sequences come from a human donor in good health.

V is TRBV2 and J is TRBJ2-7, with TRBD1 matching 7 bases. The CDR3 has 15 residues. Germline V gene sequence: CDR1 SNHLY, CDR2 FYNNEI. Germline trimming cut 6 bases from V and 1 base from J; bases unmatched to any gene: 9. CDR3 nucleotide sequence: TGTGCCAGCAGAGTCCGGGACAGAGAGTCCTACGAGCAGTACTTC. It translates to CASRVRDRESYEQYF. Combining the CDR3 with reference TRBV2 and TRBJ2-7 gives the whole variable domain EPEVTQTPSHQVTQMGQEVILRCVPISNHLYFYWYRQILGQKVEFLVSFYNNEISEKSEIFDDQFSVERPDGSNFTLKIRSTKLEDSAMYFCASRVRDRESYEQYFGPGTRLTVT.

This clone came up once. The chain links TRBV6-5 to TRBJ2-1, with a possible D match to TRBD1 (6 bases). Germline loops: CDR1 MNHEY, CDR2 SVGAGI. Trimming took off 6 bases at V and 2 bases at J, with 14 bases between the two ends. CDR3 size: 15 residues. Written as DNA, the CDR3 is TGTGCCAGCAGGTTAAGTCGACAGGCCTACAATGAGCAGTTCTTC. This codes for CASRLSRQAYNEQFF.

The rearrangement links TRBV15 to TRBJ2-6; D may be TRBD2 (6 bases). This CDR3 has 16 residues. The germline gives CDR1 LNHNV, CDR2 YYDKDF (reference sequence). V lost 0 bases, J lost 0 bases, and 6 bases lay in between. The CDR3 spells CATSRERDSGANVLTF. The CDR3 DNA reads TGTGCCACCAGCAGAGAGCGGGACTCTGGGGCCAACGTCCTGACTTTC.

CDR3 loop: CALDSLGTKANEQFF. The CDR3 bases are TGTGCCTTGGATTCACTCGGGACAAAGGCCAATGAGCAGTTCTTC. J is TRBJ2-1 and V is TRBV30; tentative D call: TRBD1 (6 bases). The V gene's germline CDR1 is GTSNPN and CDR2 SVGIG (reference sequence). Deletions cut 7 bases from V and 6 bases from J, with 22 bases between. CDR3 length: 15 residues.

V and J are TRBV7-2 and TRBJ2-3; TRBD1 matches at 10 bases. With V trimmed by 3 bases and J by 3 bases, 0 bases remained unmatched. Germline V gene lookup returns CDR1 SGHTA and CDR2 FQGNSA. This CDR3 is 14 amino acids long. The CDR3 protein is CASSLGQGTDTQYF. The CDR3 bases are TGTGCCAGCAGCTTGGGACAGGGGACAGATACGCAGTATTTT.

The chain recombines TRBV6-5 with TRBJ1-2, with a possible D match to TRBD1 (6 bases). V gave up 2 bases and J gave up 4 bases, with 14 bases separating them. Germline V gives CDR1 MNHEY, CDR2 SVGAGI. The CDR3 is 15 amino acids. The CDR3 loop reads CASSYPTTGGYGYTF. The CDR3 coding sequence is TGTGCCAGCAGTTACCCCACGACAGGCGGCTATGGCTACACCTTC.

The chain has TRBV29-1 and TRBJ1-1; D is unresolved. The CDR3 length is 13 residues. Germline assignment: CDR1 SQVTM and CDR2 ANQGSEA. Trimming removed 7 bases from V and 1 base from J, with 13 bases in between. The CDR3 sequence is CSARGEENTEAFF. In DNA form, the CDR3 reads TGCAGCGCCCGGGGAGAGGAGAACACTGAAGCTTTCTTT. Complete variable domain (other parts from reference TRBV29-1 and TRBJ1-1): SAVISQKPSRDICQRGTSLTIQCQVDSQVTMMFWYRQQPGQSLTLIATANQGSEATYESGFVIDKFPISRPNLTFSTLTVSNMSPEDSSIYLCSARGEENTEAFFGQGTRLTVV.

The chain employs TRBV6-5 and TRBJ2-5; D may be TRBD1 (7 bases). Germline lookup yields CDR1 MNHEY and CDR2 SVGAGI. The CDR3 runs 16 residues. V dropped 1 base and J dropped 5 bases, with 17 bases sitting between them. This chain's CDR3 is CASSYYQGGSKETQYF. DNA for the CDR3: TGTGCCAGCAGTTACTATCAGGGGGGCAGCAAGGAGACCCAGTACTTC.

In its sample, this clone was seen a few times. The J gene is TRBJ1-1, the V gene TRBV12-5, with 7 bases lining up with TRBD1. Germline V gene sequence: CDR1 LGHNT, CDR2 FRNRAP. V lost 2 bases, J lost 0 bases, and 6 bases stayed unmatched. The CDR3 is 16 residues long. The CDR3 nucleotides are TGTGCTAGTGGTTTGTTAAAACAGGGGATGAACACTGAAGCTTTCTTT. Its protein is CASGLLKQGMNTEAFF.

The chain links TRBV6-1 to TRBJ1-4, with D unresolved. The germline V and J ends were trimmed by 4 bases and 8 bases, with 14 bases remaining between them. The length of the CDR3 is 14 residues. CDR1 is MNHNS and CDR2 is SASEGT in the germline V gene. CDR3 nucleotides: TGTGCCAGCAGTGCACGGGTGACTAGGGAAAAACTGTTTTTT. It yields the protein CASSARVTREKLFF.

J is TRBJ1-3 and V is TRBV28, with TRBD1 matching 7 bases. Germline V CDR1 and CDR2: MDHEN, SYDVKM. The CDR3 is 15 amino acids. The V gene end was trimmed by 1 base and the J gene end by 3 bases; junction bases not matched to a gene: 3. The DNA for the CDR3 is TGTGCCAGCAGTTTATCGGGGACAGATGGAAACACCATATATTTT. This encodes CASSLSGTDGNTIYF.

The chain has TRBV5-5 and TRBJ2-7; TRBD2 agrees at 7 bases. The CDR3 extends over 12 amino acids. CDR1 SGHKS and CDR2 YYEKEE come from the germline V gene (reference sequence). Trimming at V came to 5 bases and at J to 3 bases, leaving 2 bases not matched to a gene. CDR3 region: CASRRTSYEQYF. As DNA, the CDR3 is TGTGCCAGCAGGAGGACTAGCTACGAGCAGTACTTC.

The chain links TRBV10-3 to TRBJ2-5; tentatively, D is TRBD2 (6 bases). The CDR3 is 13 amino acids. V was trimmed by 10 bases and J by 2 bases, leaving 14 bases between them. Germline V gene sequence: CDR1 ENHRY, CDR2 SYGVKD. DNA of the CDR3: TGTGCCACCGGGCGGGGCGAACAAGAGACCCAGTACTTC. Its translation: CATGRGEQETQYF.

The V call is TRBV6-1, the J call TRBJ2-7; a weak D match, TRBD1 (5 bases). The CDR3 runs to 13 residues. Germline V lookup: CDR1 MNHNS, CDR2 SASEGT. Trimming left V 8 bases short and J 2 bases short, with 13 bases between. In DNA form, the CDR3 reads TGTGCCAGCTGGGGCGAGACCACCTACGAGCAGTACTTC. Its protein is CASWGETTYEQYF.